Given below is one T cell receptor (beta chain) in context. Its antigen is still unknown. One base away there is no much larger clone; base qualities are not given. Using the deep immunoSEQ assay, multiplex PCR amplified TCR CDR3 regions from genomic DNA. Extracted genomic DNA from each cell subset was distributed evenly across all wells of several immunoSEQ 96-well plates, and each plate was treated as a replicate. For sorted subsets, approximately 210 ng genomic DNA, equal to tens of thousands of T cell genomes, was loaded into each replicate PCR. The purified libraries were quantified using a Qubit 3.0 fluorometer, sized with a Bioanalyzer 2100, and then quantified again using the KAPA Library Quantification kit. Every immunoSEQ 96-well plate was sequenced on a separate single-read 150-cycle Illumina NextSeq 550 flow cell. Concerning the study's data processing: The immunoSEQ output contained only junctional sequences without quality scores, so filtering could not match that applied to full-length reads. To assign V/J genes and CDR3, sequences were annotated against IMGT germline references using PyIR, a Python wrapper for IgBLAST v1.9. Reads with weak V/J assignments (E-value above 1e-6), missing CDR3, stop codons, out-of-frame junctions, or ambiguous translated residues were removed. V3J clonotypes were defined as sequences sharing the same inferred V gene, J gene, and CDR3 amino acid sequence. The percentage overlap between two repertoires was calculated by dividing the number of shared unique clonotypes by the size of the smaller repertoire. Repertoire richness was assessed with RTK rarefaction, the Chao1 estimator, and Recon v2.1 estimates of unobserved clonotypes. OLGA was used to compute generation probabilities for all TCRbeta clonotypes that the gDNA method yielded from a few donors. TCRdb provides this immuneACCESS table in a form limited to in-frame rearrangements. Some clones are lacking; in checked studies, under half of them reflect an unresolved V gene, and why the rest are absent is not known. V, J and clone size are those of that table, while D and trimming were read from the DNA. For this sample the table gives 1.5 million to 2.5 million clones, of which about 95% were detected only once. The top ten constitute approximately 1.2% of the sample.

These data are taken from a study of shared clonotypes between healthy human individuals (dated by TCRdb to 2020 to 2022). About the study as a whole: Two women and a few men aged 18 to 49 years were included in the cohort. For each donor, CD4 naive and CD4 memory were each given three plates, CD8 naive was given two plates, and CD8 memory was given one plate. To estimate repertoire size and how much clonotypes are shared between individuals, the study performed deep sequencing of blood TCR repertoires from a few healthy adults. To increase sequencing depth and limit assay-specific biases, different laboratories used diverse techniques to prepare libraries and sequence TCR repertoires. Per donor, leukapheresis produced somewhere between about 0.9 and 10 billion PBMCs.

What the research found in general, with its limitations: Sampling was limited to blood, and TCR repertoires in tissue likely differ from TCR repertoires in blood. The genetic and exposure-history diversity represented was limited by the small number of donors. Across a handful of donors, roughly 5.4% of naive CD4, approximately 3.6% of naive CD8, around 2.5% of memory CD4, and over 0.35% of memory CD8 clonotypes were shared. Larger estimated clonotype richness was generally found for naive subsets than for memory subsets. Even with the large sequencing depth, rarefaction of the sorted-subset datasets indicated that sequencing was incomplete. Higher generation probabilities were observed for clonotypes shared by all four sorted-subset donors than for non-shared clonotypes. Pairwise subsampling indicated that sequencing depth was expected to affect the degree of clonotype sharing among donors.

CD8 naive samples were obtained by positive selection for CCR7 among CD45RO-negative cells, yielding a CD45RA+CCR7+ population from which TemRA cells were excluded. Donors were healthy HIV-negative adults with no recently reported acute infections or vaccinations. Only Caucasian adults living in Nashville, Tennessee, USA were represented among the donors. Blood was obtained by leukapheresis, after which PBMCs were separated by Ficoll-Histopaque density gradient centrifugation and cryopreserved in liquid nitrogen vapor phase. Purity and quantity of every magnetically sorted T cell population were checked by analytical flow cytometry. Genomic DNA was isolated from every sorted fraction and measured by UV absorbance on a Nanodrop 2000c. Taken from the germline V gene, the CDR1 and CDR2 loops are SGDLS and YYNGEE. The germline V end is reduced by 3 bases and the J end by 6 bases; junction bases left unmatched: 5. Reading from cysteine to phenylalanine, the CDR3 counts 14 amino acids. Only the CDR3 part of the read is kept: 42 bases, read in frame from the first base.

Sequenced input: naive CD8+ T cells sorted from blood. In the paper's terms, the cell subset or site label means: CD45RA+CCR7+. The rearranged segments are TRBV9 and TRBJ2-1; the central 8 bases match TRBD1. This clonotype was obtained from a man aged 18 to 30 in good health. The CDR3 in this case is CASSAGGWSNEQFF. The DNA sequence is TGTGCCAGCAGCGCAGGGGGCTGGAGCAATGAGCAGTTCTTC. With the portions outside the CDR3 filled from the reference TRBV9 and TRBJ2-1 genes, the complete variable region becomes DSGVTQTPKHLITATGQRVTLRCSPRSGDLSVYWYQQSLDQGLQFLIQYYNGEERAKGNILERFSAQQFPDLHSELNLSSLELGDSALYFCASSAGGWSNEQFFGPGTRLTVL.